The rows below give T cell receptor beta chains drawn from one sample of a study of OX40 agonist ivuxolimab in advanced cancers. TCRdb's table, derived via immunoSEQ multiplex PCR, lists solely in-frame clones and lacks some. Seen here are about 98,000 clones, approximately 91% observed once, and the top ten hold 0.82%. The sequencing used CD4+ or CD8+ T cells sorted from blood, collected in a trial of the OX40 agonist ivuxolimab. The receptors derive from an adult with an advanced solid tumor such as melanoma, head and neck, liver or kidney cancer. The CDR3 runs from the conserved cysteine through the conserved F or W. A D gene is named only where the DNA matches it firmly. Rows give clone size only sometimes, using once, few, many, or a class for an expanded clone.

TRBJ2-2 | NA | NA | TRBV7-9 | CASSLDRVTGELFF | TGTGCCAGCAGCTTAGACAGGGTAACCGGGGAGCTGTTTTTT
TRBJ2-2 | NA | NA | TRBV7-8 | CASSRTGELFF | TGTGCCAGCAGCCGCACCGGGGAGCTGTTTTTT
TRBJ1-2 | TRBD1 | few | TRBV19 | CASSKGAAYGYTF | TGTGCCAGTAGTAAGGGGGCAGCCTATGGCTACACCTTC
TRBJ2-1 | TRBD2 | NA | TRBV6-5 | CASSYGTSGSYEQFF | TGTGCCAGCAGTTACGGGACTAGCGGGAGCTATGAGCAGTTCTTC
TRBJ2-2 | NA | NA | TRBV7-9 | CASRAGPANTGELFF | TGTGCCAGCAGGGCCGGGCCCGCGAACACCGGGGAGCTGTTTTTT
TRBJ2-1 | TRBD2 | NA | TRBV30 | CAWTTSGIGQFF | TGTGCCTGGACGACTAGCGGGATCGGGCAGTTCTTC
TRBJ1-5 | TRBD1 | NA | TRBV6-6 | CASRGGQGKQPQHF | TGTGCCAGCAGGGGGGGACAGGGTAAACAGCCCCAGCATTTT
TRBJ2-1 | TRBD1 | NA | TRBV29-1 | CSVLPGTGSYNEQFF | TGCAGCGTGTTGCCTGGGACAGGGTCCTACAATGAGCAGTTCTTC
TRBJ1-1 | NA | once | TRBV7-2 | CASSLVAEAFF | TGTGCCAGCAGCTTGGTGGCTGAAGCTTTCTTT
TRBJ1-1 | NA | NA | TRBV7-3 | CASSVTGRGTEAFF | TGTGCCAGCAGCGTCACAGGGCGAGGGACTGAAGCTTTCTTT
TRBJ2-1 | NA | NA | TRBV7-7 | CASSPRDLNEQFF | TGTGCCAGCAGCCCCCGGGACCTCAATGAGCAGTTCTTC
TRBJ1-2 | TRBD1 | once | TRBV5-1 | CASSSGQGPYGYTF | TGCGCCAGCAGCTCCGGACAGGGCCCCTATGGCTACACCTTC
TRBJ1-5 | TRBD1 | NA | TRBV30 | CAWSDRGNQPQHF | TGTGCCTGGAGTGACAGGGGGAATCAGCCCCAGCATTTT
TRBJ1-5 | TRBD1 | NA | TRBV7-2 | CASSSGTGGNQPQHF | TGTGCCAGCAGTTCAGGGACAGGGGGCAATCAGCCCCAGCATTTT
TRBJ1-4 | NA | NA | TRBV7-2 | CASSLGALTGEKLFF | TGTGCCAGCAGCTTAGGAGCGCTCACGGGTGAAAAACTGTTTTTT
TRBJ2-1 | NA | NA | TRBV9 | CASSVSGDSYNEQFF | TGTGCCAGCAGCGTTTCGGGGGACTCCTACAATGAGCAGTTCTTC
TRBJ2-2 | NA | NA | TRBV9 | CASSPARVTGELFF | TGTGCCAGCAGCCCCGCCAGGGTTACCGGGGAGCTGTTTTTT
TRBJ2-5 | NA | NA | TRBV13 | CASSSSTPPETQYF | TGTGCCAGCAGCTCTTCGACACCCCCGGAGACCCAGTACTTC
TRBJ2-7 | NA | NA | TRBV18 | CASSRSQSYEQYF | TGTGCCAGCTCACGAAGCCAATCCTACGAGCAGTACTTC
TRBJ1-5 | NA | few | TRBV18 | CASSPGGDRNQPQHF | TGTGCCAGCTCACCCGGTGGGGATCGCAATCAGCCCCAGCATTTT
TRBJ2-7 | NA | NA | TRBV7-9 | CASSSVSSLDYEQYF | TGTGCCAGCAGCTCCGTCTCGTCGCTGGACTACGAGCAGTACTTC
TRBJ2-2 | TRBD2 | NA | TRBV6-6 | CASSFGGAPNTGELFF | TGTGCCAGCAGTTTCGGGGGGGCCCCGAACACCGGGGAGCTGTTTTTT